This T cell receptor (beta chain) emerged from a study of shared clonotypes between healthy human individuals. The authors distributed each subset's genomic DNA evenly over several immunoSEQ plates. TCRdb's table, derived via immunoSEQ multiplex PCR, lists solely in-frame clones and lacks some. Of around 300,000 clones listed, 87% are singletons. The source material was memory CD8+ T cells sorted from blood. Noted subset: CD45RO+ cells pooled with CCR7-negative TemRA cells. This receptor was obtained from a man between 18 and 29 years old in good health.

The CDR3 reads CASSLELAVSTDTQYF. The CDR3 nucleotides are TGCGCCAGCAGCTTGGAATTAGCTGTAAGCACAGATACGCAGTATTTT. The chain carries TRBV5-1 and TRBJ2-3; D is unresolved. CDR1 is SGHRS and CDR2 is YFSETQ in the germline V gene. The CDR3 consists of 16 residues. The V gene lost 0 bases and the J gene lost 0 bases, with 11 bases spanning the gap.